This is a list of T cell receptor beta chains from one sample in a study of blood T cell repertoires in COVID-19. The method was immunoSEQ multiplex PCR; TCRdb's version includes in-frame clones alone and lacks a portion of them. The sample yields 270,000 or so clones, roughly nine tenths seen once. Sequencing was done on a sample of peripheral blood. These TCRs come from a woman aged 30 to 39 with COVID-19, enrolled during active disease. CDR3s include the opening cysteine and the closing phenylalanine or tryptophan. D genes are given only for firm matches. Expanded clones are given a class, and other clones once, few, many or no size at all.

CDR3 length | clone size | J gene | D gene | V gene | CDR3 protein | CDR3 DNA
14 | NA | TRBJ1-4 | NA | TRBV5-4 | CASRRDRSDEKLFF | TGTGCCAGCAGACGAGACCGGAGTGATGAAAAACTGTTTTTT
15 | NA | TRBJ2-3 | TRBD2 | TRBV11-1 | CASSLRGTYTDTQYF | TGTGCCAGCAGCTTGCGGGGGACGTACACAGATACGCAGTATTTT
17 | NA | TRBJ2-2 | NA | TRBV7-2 | CASSLALGQGSTGELFF | TGTGCCAGCAGCTTAGCCTTAGGGCAGGGGAGCACCGGGGAGCTGTTTTTT
13 | NA | TRBJ2-7 | TRBD1 | TRBV4-2 | CASSLDRGWEQYF | TGTGCCAGCAGCCTGGACAGGGGATGGGAGCAGTACTTC
16 | NA | TRBJ2-3 | NA | TRBV19 | CASSIDMTSGTDTQYF | TGTGCCAGTAGTATAGATATGACGAGCGGCACAGATACGCAGTATTTT
14 | NA | TRBJ2-7 | NA | TRBV24-1 | CAIKAGINSYEQYF | TGTGCCATTAAAGCCGGGATCAACTCCTACGAGCAGTACTTC
16 | NA | TRBJ1-5 | NA | TRBV27 | CASSLSTVSQSQPQHF | TGTGCCAGCAGTTTATCCACAGTGTCACAGAGTCAGCCCCAGCATTTT
14 | NA | TRBJ1-2 | NA | TRBV11-2 | CASETTQGLGRYTF | TGTGCCAGCGAGACAACTCAGGGGTTGGGGCGCTACACCTTC
13 | NA | TRBJ1-1 | NA | TRBV25-1 | CASSGELNTEAFF | TGTGCCAGCAGTGGAGAATTGAACACTGAAGCTTTCTTT
15 | NA | TRBJ2-7 | TRBD2 | TRBV4-1 | CASSQETSGGYEQYF | TGCGCCAGCAGCCAAGAGACTAGCGGGGGTTACGAGCAGTACTTC
13 | few | TRBJ2-7 | NA | TRBV5-4 | CASSLVVVYEQYF | TGTGCCAGCAGCTTGGTGGTAGTCTACGAGCAGTACTTC
14 | NA | TRBJ2-1 | NA | TRBV7-6 | CASSPARRNNEQFF | TGTGCCAGCAGCCCCGCACGCAGGAACAATGAGCAGTTCTTC
15 | NA | TRBJ1-4 | TRBD1 | TRBV5-1 | CASSLAGTGEEKLFF | TGCGCCAGCAGCTTGGCCGGGACAGGGGAAGAAAAACTGTTTTTT
16 | NA | TRBJ2-1 | NA | TRBV3-1/TRBV3-2 | CASMARASVSYNEQFF | TGTGCCAGCATGGCTCGAGCAAGCGTCTCCTACAATGAGCAGTTCTTC
14 | NA | TRBJ2-7 | NA | TRBV7-6 | CASSLWPGTHEQYF | TGTGCCAGCAGCTTATGGCCAGGGACTCACGAGCAGTACTTC
17 | NA | TRBJ2-3 | TRBD2 | TRBV5-1 | CASSPGLAGIFTDTQYF | TGCGCCAGCAGCCCGGGACTAGCGGGGATCTTCACAGATACGCAGTATTTT
12 | NA | TRBJ2-7 | NA | TRBV5-1 | CASSLRGYEQYF | TGCGCCAGCAGCTTGCGGGGCTACGAGCAGTACTTC
13 | NA | TRBJ2-3 | NA | TRBV24-1 | CATMEENTDTQYF | TGTGCCACCATGGAGGAAAACACAGATACGCAGTATTTT
14 | NA | TRBJ2-5 | TRBD2 | TRBV7-7 | CASSVRLAGETQYF | TGTGCCAGCAGCGTCCGACTAGCCGGGGAGACCCAGTACTTC
15 | NA | TRBJ1-1 | NA | TRBV2 | CASSEIGGTVTEAFF | TGTGCCAGCAGTGAAATCGGGGGGACGGTAACTGAAGCTTTCTTT
15 | few | TRBJ2-2 | TRBD1 | TRBV10-2 | CASRTGTGDAGELFF | TGCGCCAGCAGAACCGGGACAGGGGACGCCGGGGAGCTGTTTTTT
11 | once | TRBJ2-2 | NA | TRBV18 | CASSPAGELFF | TGTGCCAGCTCACCCGCCGGGGAGCTGTTTTTT
12 | NA | TRBJ2-4 | NA | TRBV7-5 | CVRTEQDGIQYF | TGTGTCAGAACCGAACAGGACGGCATTCAGTACTTC
13 | once | TRBJ1-1 | NA | TRBV5-6 | CASSLLENTEAFF | TGTGCCAGCAGCTTGTTAGAGAACACTGAAGCTTTCTTT
14 | once | TRBJ1-3 | NA | TRBV7-9 | CASSPDIAGNTIYF | TGTGCCAGCAGCCCCGACATTGCGGGAAACACCATATATTTT
15 | NA | TRBJ1-1 | NA | TRBV27 | CASSWGGYMNTEAFF | TGTGCCAGCAGTTGGGGCGGTTACATGAACACTGAAGCTTTCTTT
15 | NA | TRBJ2-1 | TRBD2 | TRBV24-1 | CATSDPSGGGNEQFF | TGTGCCACCAGTGATCCCAGCGGGGGGGGAAATGAGCAGTTCTTC
14 | NA | TRBJ2-1 | TRBD2 | TRBV28 | CASSIAWAGGEQFF | TGTGCCAGCAGTATCGCGTGGGCGGGAGGTGAGCAGTTCTTC
15 | NA | TRBJ1-4 | NA | TRBV5-5 | CASSTQTGPSEKLFF | TGTGCCAGCAGCACACAAACAGGGCCATCTGAAAAACTGTTTTTT
15 | NA | TRBJ2-7 | TRBD1 | TRBV6-5 | CASSIGTGAIYEQYF | TGTGCCAGCAGTATCGGAACAGGGGCAATCTACGAGCAGTACTTC
14 | NA | TRBJ2-5 | TRBD2 | TRBV19 | CASSDRGEQETQYF | TGTGCCAGTAGTGACCGGGGGGAGCAAGAGACCCAGTACTTC
15 | NA | TRBJ2-1 | NA | TRBV5-1 | CASNFGTPSYNEQFF | TGCGCCAGCAACTTTGGGACTCCTAGCTACAATGAGCAGTTCTTC
12 | NA | TRBJ1-3 | NA | TRBV20-1 | CSASRGGNTIYF | TGCAGTGCAAGTAGGGGTGGAAACACCATATATTTT
12 | few | TRBJ2-7 | NA | TRBV2 | CASSEEWYEQYF | TGTGCCAGCAGTGAGGAGTGGTACGAGCAGTACTTC
15 | once | TRBJ1-4 | TRBD1 | TRBV28 | CASSTRTGFSEKLFF | TGTGCCAGCAGTACTAGGACAGGGTTTTCTGAAAAACTGTTTTTT
18 | NA | TRBJ2-2 | TRBD2 | TRBV5-1 | CASSSGTSGAPSTGELFF | TGCGCCAGCAGCTCCGGGACTAGCGGGGCCCCAAGCACCGGGGAGCTGTTTTTT
15 | NA | TRBJ2-7 | TRBD1 | TRBV5-4 | CASSSGGTGAYEQYF | TGTGCCAGCAGCTCCGGGGGGACAGGGGCCTACGAGCAGTACTTC
13 | NA | TRBJ2-7 | NA | TRBV13 | CASSFGDSREQYF | TGTGCCAGCAGCTTCGGGGACTCCAGGGAGCAGTACTTC
17 | NA | TRBJ2-7 | TRBD1 | TRBV19 | CASSIAIGGQGFNEQYF | TGTGCCAGTAGTATTGCGATCGGCGGACAGGGCTTCAACGAGCAGTACTTC
20 | NA | TRBJ2-2 | TRBD2 | TRBV11-2 | CASSLDFGLGGGPNTGELFF | TGTGCCAGCAGCTTAGATTTTGGATTAGGCGGGGGGCCGAACACCGGGGAGCTGTTTTTT
17 | few | TRBJ2-1 | NA | TRBV5-1 | CASSLDLSGGPHGEQFF | TGCGCCAGCAGCTTGGATCTGAGCGGAGGCCCACATGGTGAGCAGTTCTTC
15 | NA | TRBJ2-3 | NA | TRBV7-2 | CASRRGAAGTDTQYF | TGTGCCAGCAGGCGGGGCGCCGCGGGTACAGATACGCAGTATTTT
16 | NA | TRBJ2-3 | TRBD2 | TRBV9 | CASSGTSGVVTDTQYF | TGTGCCAGCAGCGGGACTAGCGGGGTTGTCACAGATACGCAGTATTTT
16 | NA | TRBJ2-2 | TRBD2 | TRBV5-1 | CASSRGPSGEAGELFF | TGCGCCAGCAGCCGCGGGCCTAGCGGGGAGGCCGGGGAGCTGTTTTTT
16 | NA | TRBJ2-2 | TRBD2 | TRBV5-4 | CASSLRLAGSSGELFF | TGTGCCAGCAGCTTGCGTCTAGCGGGGTCCAGCGGGGAGCTGTTTTTT
15 | NA | TRBJ1-6 | TRBD1 | TRBV7-8 | CASSSRTGGDSPLHF | TGTGCCAGCAGCTCAAGGACAGGGGGAGATTCACCCCTCCACTTT
16 | NA | TRBJ2-4 | TRBD2 | TRBV11-2 | CASSSAGTSGQNIQYF | TGTGCCAGCAGCTCGGCCGGGACTAGTGGCCAAAACATTCAGTACTTC
11 | NA | TRBJ1-1 | TRBD1 | TRBV7-9 | CASSLDRVAFF | TGTGCCAGCAGCCTGGACAGGGTAGCTTTCTTT
16 | NA | TRBJ1-1 | NA | TRBV20-1 | CSASGQGILVGTEAFF | TGCAGTGCTAGTGGCCAGGGGATTTTGGTAGGCACTGAAGCTTTCTTT
12 | NA | TRBJ2-1 | NA | TRBV4-1 | CASSQDRGEQFF | TGCGCCAGCAGCCAAGATAGGGGTGAGCAGTTCTTC
13 | NA | TRBJ2-1 | NA | TRBV5-6 | CASSLAVYNEQFF | TGTGCCAGCAGCTTGGCGGTTTACAATGAGCAGTTCTTC
14 | NA | TRBJ2-2 | NA | TRBV18 | CASSPSLYGGELFF | TGTGCCAGCTCACCTAGCTTGTACGGCGGGGAGCTGTTTTTT
14 | once | TRBJ2-1 | NA | TRBV5-6 | CASSGRDYYNEQFF | TGTGCCAGCAGCGGCAGGGATTATTACAATGAGCAGTTCTTC